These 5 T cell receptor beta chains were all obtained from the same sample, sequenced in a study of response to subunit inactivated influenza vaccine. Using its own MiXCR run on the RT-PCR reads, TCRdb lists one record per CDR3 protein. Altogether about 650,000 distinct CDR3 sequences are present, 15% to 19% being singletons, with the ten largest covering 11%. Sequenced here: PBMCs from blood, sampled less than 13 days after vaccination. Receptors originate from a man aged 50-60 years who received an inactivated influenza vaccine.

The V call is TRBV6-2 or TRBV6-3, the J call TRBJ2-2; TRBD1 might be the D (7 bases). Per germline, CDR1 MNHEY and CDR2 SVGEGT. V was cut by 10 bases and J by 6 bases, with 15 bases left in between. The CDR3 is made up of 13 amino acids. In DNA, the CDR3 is TGTGCCACCCTTAGGAGGGGGCCCGGGGAGCTGTTTTTT. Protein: CATLRRGPGELFF.

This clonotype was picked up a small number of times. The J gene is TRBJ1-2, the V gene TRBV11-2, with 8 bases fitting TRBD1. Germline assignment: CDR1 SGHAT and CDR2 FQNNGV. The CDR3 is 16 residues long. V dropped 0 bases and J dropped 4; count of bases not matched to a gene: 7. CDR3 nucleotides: TGTGCCAGCAGCTTAGATATGGACAGGGACCCCTATGGCTACACCTTC. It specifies CASSLDMDRDPYGYTF.

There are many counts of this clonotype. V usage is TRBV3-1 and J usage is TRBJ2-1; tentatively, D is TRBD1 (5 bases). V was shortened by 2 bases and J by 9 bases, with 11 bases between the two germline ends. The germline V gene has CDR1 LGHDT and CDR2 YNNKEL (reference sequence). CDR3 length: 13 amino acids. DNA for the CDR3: TGTGCCAGCAGCCAATACGGTAGGGGTGAGCAGTTCTTC. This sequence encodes CASSQYGRGEQFF.

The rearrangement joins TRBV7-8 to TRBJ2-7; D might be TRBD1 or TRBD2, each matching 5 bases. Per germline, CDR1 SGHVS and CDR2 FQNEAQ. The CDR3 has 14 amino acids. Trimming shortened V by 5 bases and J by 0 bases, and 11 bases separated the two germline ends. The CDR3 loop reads CASSPRDLSYEQYF. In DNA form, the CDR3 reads TGTGCCAGCAGCCCCCGGGACCTCTCCTACGAGCAGTACTTC.

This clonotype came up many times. The CDR3 sequence is CASTPSVESTEAFF. Written as DNA, the CDR3 is TGTGCCAGCACCCCAAGCGTGGAGAGCACTGAAGCTTTCTTT. J is TRBJ1-1 and V is TRBV3-1; no clear D gene. The CDR3 spans 14 residues. V lost 7 bases and J lost 4, with 16 bases in between. Germline CDR1 reads LGHDT; CDR2 reads YNNKEL (reference sequence).